This entry lists 5 T cell receptor beta chains sequenced from one sample in a study of molecular identifiers for immune sequencing clone quantification. TCRdb re-called the PCR reads with MiXCR, one entry per CDR3 protein. The sample holds about 500,000 distinct CDR3 sequences; about 25% are singletons and the top ten take 0.7% to 0.9%. The material sequenced was naive CD8+ T cells from blood, with Jurkat cell RNA spiked in. As to subset: FACS-sorted CD8+CD4-CCR7+CD45RA+ naive T cells. The origin of the receptors is a human donor in good health. Some libraries in this study had Jurkat cell RNA spiked in.

The chain uses TRBV4-3 and TRBJ2-3; 8 nucleotides align to TRBD1. The CDR3 runs to 16 residues. Germline CDR1 is LGHNA and CDR2 is YSLEER. V lost 0 bases to trimming and J lost 4 bases; unmatched junction nucleotides: 6. CDR3 loop: CASSQDTQGAPDTQYF. CDR3 sequence (DNA): TGCGCCAGCAGCCAAGATACTCAGGGGGCCCCAGATACGCAGTATTTT.

In this sample, this clonotype turned up once. The chain uses TRBV28 and TRBJ2-5; 7 positions agree with TRBD1. V dropped 4 bases and J dropped 2; count of bases not matched to a gene: 7. Germline lookup yields CDR1 MDHEN and CDR2 SYDVKM. The CDR3 has 15 amino acids. This chain's CDR3 is CASSSFWDRQETQYF. CDR3 coding DNA: TGTGCCAGCAGTTCATTTTGGGACAGACAAGAGACCCAGTACTTC.

This clonotype appeared a single time. Compared with germline, one end of the junction differs, possibly owing to a read error. The rearrangement links TRBV18 to TRBJ2-3, with 7 bases matching TRBD1. This CDR3 comprises 15 residues. In germline, CDR1 is KGHSH, CDR2 LQKENI. The CDR3 nucleotides are TGTGCCGGCTCACGAACAGGGGCCCACACAGATACGCAGTATTTT. Translated: CAGSRTGAHTDTQYF.

DNA of the CDR3: TGCGCCAGCAGTGAGCCCGGACACGATGAGCAGTTCTTC. It yields the protein CASSEPGHDEQFF. V is TRBV10-1 and J is TRBJ2-1, with D perhaps TRBD1 (5 bases). There are 13 residues in the CDR3. Per the germline V gene, CDR1 is WNHNN and CDR2 is SYGVQD (reference sequence). The V end lost 2 bases, the J end lost 8 bases, and 10 bases lay between the germline ends.

The CDR3 is CASSLVAWLADTQYF. CDR3 DNA sequence: TGTGCCAGCAGCTTAGTAGCGTGGTTAGCAGATACGCAGTATTTT. The V gene is TRBV7-9, the J gene TRBJ2-3, with D tentatively TRBD2 (5 bases). The length of the CDR3 is 15 residues. Germline values: CDR1 SEHNR, CDR2 FQNEAQ (reference sequence). V was cut by 1 base and J by 4 bases, with 12 bases left in between.